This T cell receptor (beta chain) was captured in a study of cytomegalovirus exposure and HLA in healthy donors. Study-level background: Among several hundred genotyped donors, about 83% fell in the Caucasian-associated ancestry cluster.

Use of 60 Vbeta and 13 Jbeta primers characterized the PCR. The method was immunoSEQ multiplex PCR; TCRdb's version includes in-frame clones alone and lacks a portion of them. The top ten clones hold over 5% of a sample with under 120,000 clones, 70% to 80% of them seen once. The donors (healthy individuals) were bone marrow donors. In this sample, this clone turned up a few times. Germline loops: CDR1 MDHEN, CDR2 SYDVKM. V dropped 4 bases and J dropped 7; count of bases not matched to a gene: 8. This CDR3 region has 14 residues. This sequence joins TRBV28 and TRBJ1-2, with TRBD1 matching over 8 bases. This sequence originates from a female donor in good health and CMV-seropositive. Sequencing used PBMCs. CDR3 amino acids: CASSSGTGAVGYTF. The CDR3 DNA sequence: TGTGCCAGCAGTTCCGGGACAGGCGCGGTTGGCTACACCTTC.